This entry lists 4 T cell receptor beta chains sequenced from one sample in a study of shared clonotypes between healthy human individuals. The table came from immunoSEQ multiplex PCR; TCRdb's copy has only in-frame clones and leaves some out. The sample has about 2.3 million clones, about nine tenths seen once. Sample: naive CD4+ T cells from PBMCs. Documented subset: CD45RA+ positively selected. The receptors come from a man aged 18 to 29 in good health. Some clones in this sample may be carry-over from other donors' samples.

This clone was seen only once. The chain joins TRBV5-4 to TRBJ2-2, with D unclear. CDR3 length: 15 residues. The ends were cut back, 2 bases at V and 4 bases at J, with 12 bases in the middle. Germline CDR1 and CDR2: SGHNT and YYREEE (reference sequence). CDR3 region: CASSFGVGITGELFF. DNA for the CDR3: TGTGCCAGCAGCTTCGGTGTAGGGATCACCGGGGAGCTGTTTTTT.

In its sample, this clone was seen once. The chain joins TRBV5-1 to TRBJ2-7; the match to TRBD1 covers 9 bases. Trimming cost V 4 bases and J 3 bases; bases outside gene matches: 8. Germline CDR1 SGHRS, CDR2 YFSETQ. The CDR3 is 15 amino acids. DNA for the CDR3: TGCGCCAGCAGCGTATCGGGACAGGGACTCTACGAGCAGTACTTC. Translation: CASSVSGQGLYEQYF.

The table lists this clone with a count of one. The sample contains more than one DNA sequence encoding this CDR3. This rearrangement joins TRBV12-5 to TRBJ2-3; maybe TRBD2 (5 bases). V gave up 2 bases and J gave up 6 bases, with 9 bases separating them. The germline CDR1 and CDR2 sequences are LGHNT and FRNRAP. This CDR3 spans 13 amino acids. As DNA, the CDR3 is TGTGCTAGTGGTTTGCGGACTGGTGATACGCAGTATTTT. This codes for CASGLRTGDTQYF.

This rearrangement joins TRBV7-2 to TRBJ2-5; D is unclear. V was shortened by 1 base and J by 4 bases, with 10 bases between the two germline ends. CDR1 and CDR2 (germline): SGHTA, FQGNSA. There are 14 residues in the CDR3. The CDR3 bases are TGTGCCAGCAGCTTAGAGTCTAGAGTAGAGACCCAGTACTTC. Its translation is CASSLESRVETQYF.